Given below is one T cell receptor beta chain in context. Its antigen is not known. The data are from a study of T-cell reconstitution after alpha-beta-depleted transplantation in children. The V gene's germline CDR1 is DFQATT and CDR2 SNEGSKA (reference sequence). V was pared by 6 bases and J by 7 bases, with 13 bases between. The CDR3 sequence is 12 residues long. General study findings and limits: Fresh T-cell production supplied most of the T-cell counts and diversity seen one year after transplant.

Preparation of the TCRbeta library was carried out with unique molecular identifiers. TCRdb re-analysed the PCR reads in MiXCR, keeping a single row per CDR3 protein. The sample has about 610,000 distinct CDR3 sequences; about a quarter are singletons. The chain couples TRBV20-1 to TRBJ2-1, with D hard to call. This specimen consisted of PBMCs, obtained before TCRalphabeta/CD19-depleted stem cell transplant. The receptor was isolated from a boy under two years old with Wiskott-Aldrich syndrome, due to receive a stem cell transplant. The CDR3 loop is CSALTVGNEQFF. DNA of the CDR3: TGCAGTGCCCTTACTGTCGGGAATGAGCAGTTCTTC.